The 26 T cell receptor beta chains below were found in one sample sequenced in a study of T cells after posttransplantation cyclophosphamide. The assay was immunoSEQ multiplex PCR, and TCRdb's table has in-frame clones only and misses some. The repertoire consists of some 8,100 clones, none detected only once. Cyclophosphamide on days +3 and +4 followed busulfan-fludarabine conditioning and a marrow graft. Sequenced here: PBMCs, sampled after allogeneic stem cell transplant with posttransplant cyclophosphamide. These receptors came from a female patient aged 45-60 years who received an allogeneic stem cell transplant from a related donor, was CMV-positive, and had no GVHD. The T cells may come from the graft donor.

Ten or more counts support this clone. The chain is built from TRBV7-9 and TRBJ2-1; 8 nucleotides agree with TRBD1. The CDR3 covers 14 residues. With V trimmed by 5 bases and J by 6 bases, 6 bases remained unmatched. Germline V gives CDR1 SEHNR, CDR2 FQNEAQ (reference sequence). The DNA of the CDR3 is TGTGCCAGCAGCCAGGGGGCGGTGCTCAATGAGCAGTTCTTC. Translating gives CASSQGAVLNEQFF. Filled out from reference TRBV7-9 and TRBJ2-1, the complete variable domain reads DTGVSQNPRHKITKRGQNVTFRCDPISEHNRLYWYRQTLGQGPEFLTYFQNEAQLEKSRLLSDRFSAERPKGSFSTLEIQRTEQGDSAMYLCASSQGAVLNEQFFGPGTRLTVL.

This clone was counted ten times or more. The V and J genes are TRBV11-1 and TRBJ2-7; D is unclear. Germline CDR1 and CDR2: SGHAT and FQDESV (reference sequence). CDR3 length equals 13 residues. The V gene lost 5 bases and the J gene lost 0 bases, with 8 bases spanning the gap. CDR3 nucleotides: TGTGCCAGCAGCACTGCCTCCTCCTACGAGCAGTACTTC. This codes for CASSTASSYEQYF. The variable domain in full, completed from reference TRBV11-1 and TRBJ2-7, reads EAEVAQSPRYKITEKSQAVAFWCDPISGHATLYWYRQILGQGPELLVQFQDESVVDDSQLPKDRFSAERLKGVDSTLKIQPAELGDSAMYLCASSTASSYEQYFGPGTRLTVT.

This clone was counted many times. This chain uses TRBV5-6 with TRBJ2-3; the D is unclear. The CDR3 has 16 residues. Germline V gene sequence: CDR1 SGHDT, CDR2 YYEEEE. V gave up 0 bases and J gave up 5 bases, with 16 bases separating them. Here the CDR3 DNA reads TGTGCCAGCAGCTTGGCCGCCCTAGTAGCTGAAGATACGCAGTATTTT. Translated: CASSLAALVAEDTQYF.

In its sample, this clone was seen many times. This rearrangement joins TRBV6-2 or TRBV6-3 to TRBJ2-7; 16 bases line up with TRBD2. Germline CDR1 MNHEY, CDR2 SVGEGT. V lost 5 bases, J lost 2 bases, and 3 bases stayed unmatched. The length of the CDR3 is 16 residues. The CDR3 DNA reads TGTGCCAGCAGTGGGACTAGCGGGAGGGCCGCCTACGAGCAGTACTTC. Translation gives CASSGTSGRAAYEQYF.

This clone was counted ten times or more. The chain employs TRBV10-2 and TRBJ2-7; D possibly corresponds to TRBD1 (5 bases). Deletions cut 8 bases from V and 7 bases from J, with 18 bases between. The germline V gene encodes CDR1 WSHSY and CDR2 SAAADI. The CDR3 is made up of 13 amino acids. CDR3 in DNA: TGCGCCAGCTTTGGGCAGGGCCTACGTGAGCAGTACTTC. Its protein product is CASFGQGLREQYF.

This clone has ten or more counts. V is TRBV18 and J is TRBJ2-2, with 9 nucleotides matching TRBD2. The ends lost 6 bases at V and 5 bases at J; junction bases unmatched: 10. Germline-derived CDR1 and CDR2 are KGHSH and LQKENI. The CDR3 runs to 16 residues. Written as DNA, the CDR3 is TGTGCCAGCTCTTCCCCGACTAGCGGTGATACCGGGGAGCTGTTTTTT. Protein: CASSSPTSGDTGELFF.

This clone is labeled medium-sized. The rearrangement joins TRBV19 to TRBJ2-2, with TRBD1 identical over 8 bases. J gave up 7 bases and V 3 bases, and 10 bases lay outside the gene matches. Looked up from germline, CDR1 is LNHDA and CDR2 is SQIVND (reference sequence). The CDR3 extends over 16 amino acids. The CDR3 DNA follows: TGTGCCAGTAGTATTGATTGGACAGGGTTTCTCGGGGAGCTGTTTTTT. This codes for CASSIDWTGFLGELFF.

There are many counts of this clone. DNA of the CDR3: TGTGCCAGTAGTTCAGGCCCCTATAGCAATCAGCCCCAGCATTTT. This translates into CASSSGPYSNQPQHF. The J gene is TRBJ1-5, the V gene TRBV19; D unclear. The CDR3 runs 15 residues. V was cut by 5 bases and J by 0 bases, with 11 bases left in between. CDR1 and CDR2 from the germline V gene are LNHDA and SQIVND (reference sequence).

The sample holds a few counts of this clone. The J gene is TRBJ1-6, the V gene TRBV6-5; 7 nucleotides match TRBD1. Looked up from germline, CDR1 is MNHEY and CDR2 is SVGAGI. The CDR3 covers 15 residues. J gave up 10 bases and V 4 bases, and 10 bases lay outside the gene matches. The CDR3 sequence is CASSSGQRQGSPLHF. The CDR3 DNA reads TGTGCCAGCAGTTCGGGACAGAGGCAGGGATCACCCCTCCACTTT.

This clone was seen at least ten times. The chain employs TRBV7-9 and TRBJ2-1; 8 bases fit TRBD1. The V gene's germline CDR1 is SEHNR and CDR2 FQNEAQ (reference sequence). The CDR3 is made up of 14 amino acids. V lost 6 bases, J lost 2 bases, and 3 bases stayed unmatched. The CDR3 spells CASSQGATYNEQFF. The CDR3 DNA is TGTGCCAGCAGTCAGGGGGCTACCTACAATGAGCAGTTCTTC.

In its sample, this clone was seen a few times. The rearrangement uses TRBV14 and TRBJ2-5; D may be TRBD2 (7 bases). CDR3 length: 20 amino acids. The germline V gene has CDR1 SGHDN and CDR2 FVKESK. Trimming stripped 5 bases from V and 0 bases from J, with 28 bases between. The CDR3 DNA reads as TGTGCCAGCAGCGTACTACACCCTATGGGGGGGCCCACTTACCAAGAGACCCAGTACTTC. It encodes CASSVLHPMGGPTYQETQYF.

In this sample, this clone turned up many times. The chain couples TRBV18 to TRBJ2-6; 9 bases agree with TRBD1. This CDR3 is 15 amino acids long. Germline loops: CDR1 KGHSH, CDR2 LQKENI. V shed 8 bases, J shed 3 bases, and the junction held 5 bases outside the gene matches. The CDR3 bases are TGTGCCAGCGGGGGACAGGGTAGTGGGGCCAACGTCCTGACTTTC. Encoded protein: CASGGQGSGANVLTF.

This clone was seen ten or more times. The DNA for the CDR3 is TGTGCCAGCAGCTTAGGGGGACTAGCGGGAGAAGAGACCCAGTACTTC. Its protein product is CASSLGGLAGEETQYF. V gene TRBV7-2 combines with J gene TRBJ2-5, with TRBD2 matching 14 bases. CDR1 and CDR2 (germline): SGHTA, FQGNSA. V dropped 1 base and J dropped 3; count of bases not matched to a gene: 1. This CDR3 region has 16 residues.

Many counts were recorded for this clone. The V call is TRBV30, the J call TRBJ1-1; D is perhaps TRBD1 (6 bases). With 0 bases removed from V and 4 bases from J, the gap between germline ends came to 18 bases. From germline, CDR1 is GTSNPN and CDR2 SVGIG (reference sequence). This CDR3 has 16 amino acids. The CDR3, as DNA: TGTGCCTGGAGTGTACGAGGGGGACCCTTGGGCACTGAAGCTTTCTTT. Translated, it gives CAWSVRGGPLGTEAFF.

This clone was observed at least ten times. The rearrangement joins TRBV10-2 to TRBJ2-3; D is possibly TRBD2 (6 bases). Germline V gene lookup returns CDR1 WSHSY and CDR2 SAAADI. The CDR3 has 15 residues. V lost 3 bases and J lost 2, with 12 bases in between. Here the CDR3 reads CASSDSGGYTDTQYF. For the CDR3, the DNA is TGCGCCAGCAGTGACTCTGGAGGGTACACAGATACGCAGTATTTT.

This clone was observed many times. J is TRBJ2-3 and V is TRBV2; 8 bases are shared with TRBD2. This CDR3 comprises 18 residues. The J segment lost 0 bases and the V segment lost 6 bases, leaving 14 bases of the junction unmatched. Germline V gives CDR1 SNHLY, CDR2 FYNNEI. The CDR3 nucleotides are TGTGCCAGCAGCGAAAAGAGACTAACTAGCGGAAGCACAGATACGCAGTATTTT. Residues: CASSEKRLTSGSTDTQYF. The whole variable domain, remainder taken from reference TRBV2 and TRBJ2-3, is EPEVTQTPSHQVTQMGQEVILRCVPISNHLYFYWYRQILGQKVEFLVSFYNNEISEKSEIFDDQFSVERPDGSNFTLKIRSTKLEDSAMYFCASSEKRLTSGSTDTQYFGPGTRLTVL.

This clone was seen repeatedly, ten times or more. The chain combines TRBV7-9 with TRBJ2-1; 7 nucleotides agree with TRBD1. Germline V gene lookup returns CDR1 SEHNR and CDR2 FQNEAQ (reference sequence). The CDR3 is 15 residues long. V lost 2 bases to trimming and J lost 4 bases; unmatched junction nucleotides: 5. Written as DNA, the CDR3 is TGTGCCAGCAGCTTAAAGGGGGCCTCTTACAATGAGCAGTTCTTC. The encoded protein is CASSLKGASYNEQFF.

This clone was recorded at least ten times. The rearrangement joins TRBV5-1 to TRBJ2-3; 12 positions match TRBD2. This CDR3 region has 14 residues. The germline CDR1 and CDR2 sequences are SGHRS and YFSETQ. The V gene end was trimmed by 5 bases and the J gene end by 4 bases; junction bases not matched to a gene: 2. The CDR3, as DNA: TGCGCCAGCAGGACTAGCGGGAGCGCAGATACGCAGTATTTT. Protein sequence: CASRTSGSADTQYF.

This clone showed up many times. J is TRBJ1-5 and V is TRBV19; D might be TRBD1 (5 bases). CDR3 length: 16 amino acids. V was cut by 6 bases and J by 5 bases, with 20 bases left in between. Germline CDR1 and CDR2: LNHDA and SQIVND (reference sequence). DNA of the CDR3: TGTGCCAGTAGCCCACCCCATACAGGTGGAGATCAGCCCCAGCATTTT. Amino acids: CASSPPHTGGDQPQHF.

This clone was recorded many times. The CDR3 DNA reads as TGTGCCAGCAGCTTTTCCGGGGACAGGGGCCACTATGGCTACACCTTC. Translation gives CASSFSGDRGHYGYTF. The chain uses TRBV7-3 and TRBJ1-2, with 10 bases lining up with TRBD1. The CDR3 is made up of 16 amino acids. Germline CDR1 and CDR2: SGHTA and FQGTGA. Losses at the gene ends were 3 bases for V and 3 bases for J; bases not matched to a gene: 7.

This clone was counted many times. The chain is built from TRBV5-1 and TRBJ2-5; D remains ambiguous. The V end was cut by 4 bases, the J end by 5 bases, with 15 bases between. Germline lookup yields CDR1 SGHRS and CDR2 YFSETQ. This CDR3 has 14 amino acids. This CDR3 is CASSVGLIGETQYF. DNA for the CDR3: TGCGCCAGCAGCGTGGGTCTGATAGGGGAGACCCAGTACTTC.

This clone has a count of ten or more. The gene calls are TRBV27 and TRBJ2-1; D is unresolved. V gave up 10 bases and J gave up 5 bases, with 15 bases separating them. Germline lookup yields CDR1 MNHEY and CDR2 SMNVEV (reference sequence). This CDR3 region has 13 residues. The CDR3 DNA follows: TGTGCCACTCGAAAGGCCGTCGACAATGAGCAGTTCTTC. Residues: CATRKAVDNEQFF.

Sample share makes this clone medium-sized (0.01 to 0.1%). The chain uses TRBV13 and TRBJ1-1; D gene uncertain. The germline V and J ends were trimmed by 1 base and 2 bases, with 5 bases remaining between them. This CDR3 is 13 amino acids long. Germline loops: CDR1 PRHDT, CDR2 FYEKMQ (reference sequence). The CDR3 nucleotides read TGTGCCAGCAGCTTAGAAGCTAACACTGAAGCTTTCTTT. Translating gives CASSLEANTEAFF.

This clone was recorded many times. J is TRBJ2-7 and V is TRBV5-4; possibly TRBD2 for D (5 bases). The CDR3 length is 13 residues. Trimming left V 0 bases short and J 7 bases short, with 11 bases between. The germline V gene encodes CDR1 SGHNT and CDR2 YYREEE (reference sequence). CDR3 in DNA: TGTGCCAGCAGCTTGGCGCCTTCGGGGGAGCAGTACTTC. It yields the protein CASSLAPSGEQYF.

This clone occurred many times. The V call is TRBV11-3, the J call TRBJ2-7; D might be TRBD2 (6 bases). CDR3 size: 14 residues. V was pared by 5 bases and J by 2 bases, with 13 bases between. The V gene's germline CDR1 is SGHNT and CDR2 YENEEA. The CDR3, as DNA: TGTGCCAGCAGCCGGGATCCTAGCGCCTACGAGCAGTACTTC. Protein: CASSRDPSAYEQYF.

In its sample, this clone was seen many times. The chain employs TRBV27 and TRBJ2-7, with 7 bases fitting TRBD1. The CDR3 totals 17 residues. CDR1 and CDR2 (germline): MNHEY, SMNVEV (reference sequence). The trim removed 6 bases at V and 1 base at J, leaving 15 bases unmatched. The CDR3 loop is CASRREISGDRSYEQYF. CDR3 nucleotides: TGTGCCAGCAGACGCGAAATTTCTGGGGACAGATCCTACGAGCAGTACTTC.